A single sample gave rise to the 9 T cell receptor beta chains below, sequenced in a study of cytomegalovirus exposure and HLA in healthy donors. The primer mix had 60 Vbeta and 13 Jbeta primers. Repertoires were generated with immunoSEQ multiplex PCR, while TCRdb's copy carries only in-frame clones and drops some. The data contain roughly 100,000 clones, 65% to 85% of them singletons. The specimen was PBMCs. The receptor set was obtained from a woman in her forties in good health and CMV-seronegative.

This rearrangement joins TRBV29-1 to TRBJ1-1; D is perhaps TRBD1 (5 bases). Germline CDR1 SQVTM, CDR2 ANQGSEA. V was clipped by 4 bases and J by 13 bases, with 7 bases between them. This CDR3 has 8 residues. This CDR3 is CSVGGGFF. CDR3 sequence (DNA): TGCAGCGTTGGCGGGGGTTTCTTT.

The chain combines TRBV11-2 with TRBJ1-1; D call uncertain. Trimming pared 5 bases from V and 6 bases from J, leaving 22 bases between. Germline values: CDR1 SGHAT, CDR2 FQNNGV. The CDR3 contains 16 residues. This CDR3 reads CASSKLRGRTRAEAFF. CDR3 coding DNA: TGTGCCAGCAGCAAGCTCAGAGGACGTACGAGGGCTGAAGCTTTCTTT.

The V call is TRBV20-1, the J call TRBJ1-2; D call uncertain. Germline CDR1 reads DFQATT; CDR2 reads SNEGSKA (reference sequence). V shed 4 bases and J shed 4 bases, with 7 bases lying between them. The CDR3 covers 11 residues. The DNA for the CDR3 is TGCAGTGCTACCGGGAGCTATGGCTACACCTTC. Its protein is CSATGSYGYTF.

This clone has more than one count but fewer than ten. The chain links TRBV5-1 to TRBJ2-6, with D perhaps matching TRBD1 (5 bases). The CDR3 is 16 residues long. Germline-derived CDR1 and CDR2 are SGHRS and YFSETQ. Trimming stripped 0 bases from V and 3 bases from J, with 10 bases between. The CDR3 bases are TGCGCCAGCAGCTTGGACGTGGGGCGTGGGGCCAACGTCCTGACTTTC. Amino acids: CASSLDVGRGANVLTF.

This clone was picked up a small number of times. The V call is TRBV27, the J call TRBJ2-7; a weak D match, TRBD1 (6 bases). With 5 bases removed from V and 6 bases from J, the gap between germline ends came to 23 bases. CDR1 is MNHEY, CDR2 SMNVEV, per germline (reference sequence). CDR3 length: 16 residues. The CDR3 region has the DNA TGTGCCAGCAGTCCGCACGGGACAAAAAACGCCCGCGAGCAGTACTTC. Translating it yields CASSPHGTKNAREQYF.

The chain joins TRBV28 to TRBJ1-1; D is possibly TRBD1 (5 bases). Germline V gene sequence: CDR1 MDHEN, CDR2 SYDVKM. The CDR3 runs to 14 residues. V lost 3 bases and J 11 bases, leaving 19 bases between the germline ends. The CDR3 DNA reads TGTGCCAGCAGTTTTGAGGACAAACGGGGGTGGGCTTTCTTT. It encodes CASSFEDKRGWAFF.

The CDR3 region has the DNA TGTGCCAGCAAGCCAGGGTCGAGTTCGGGTCAGCCCCAGCATTTT. Protein sequence: CASKPGSSSGQPQHF. V and J are TRBV2 and TRBJ1-5, with D possibly TRBD1 on 5 matching bases. Germline V gene data show CDR1 as SNHLY and CDR2 as FYNNEI. V was clipped by 7 bases and J by 6 bases, with 19 bases between them. The CDR3 is 15 residues long.

The CDR3 DNA sequence: TGTGCCAGCAGCCCCCATCCGGGGGACACTGAAGCTTTCTTT. This gives the protein CASSPHPGDTEAFF. The V gene is TRBV9, the J gene TRBJ1-1; D may be TRBD1 (5 bases). The CDR3 is made up of 14 amino acids. Per germline, CDR1 SGDLS and CDR2 YYNGEE. The V end lost 4 bases, the J end lost 3 bases, and 13 bases lay between the germline ends. Full variable domain (missing parts from reference TRBV9 and TRBJ1-1): DSGVTQTPKHLITATGQRVTLRCSPRSGDLSVYWYQQSLDQGLQFLIQYYNGEERAKGNILERFSAQQFPDLHSELNLSSLELGDSALYFCASSPHPGDTEAFFGQGTRLTVV.

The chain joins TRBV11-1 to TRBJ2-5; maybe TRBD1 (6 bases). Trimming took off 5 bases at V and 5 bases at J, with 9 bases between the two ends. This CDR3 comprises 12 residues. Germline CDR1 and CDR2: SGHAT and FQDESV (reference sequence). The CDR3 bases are TGTGCCAGCAGCGTCCAGGGGGAGACCCAGTACTTC. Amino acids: CASSVQGETQYF.